One sample yielded the 30 T cell receptor beta chains listed below, sequenced in a study of metastatic and nonmetastatic thyroid tumors. TCRdb re-called clones from the PCR reads using MiXCR. Counted here are about 42,000 clones, 9% to 13% occurring once; the ten biggest clones make up about 9%. Not a single patient had been given any form of treatment at any point before undergoing thyroid surgery. Sequenced input: blood. The receptors originated from a male donor with papillary thyroid cancer or a benign thyroid nodule (not recorded which). Some clones in this sample may be carry-over from other donors' samples.

This clone was recorded at least ten times. CDR3 nucleotide sequence: TGTGCCAGCAGCCCGGGACAGGGGGATGTGAATGAGCAGTTCTTC. It is translated as CASSPGQGDVNEQFF. This chain links TRBV11-1 with TRBJ2-1, with TRBD1 matching over 11 bases. J lost 7 bases, V lost 5 bases, and 7 bases had no gene match. Per germline, CDR1 SGHAT and CDR2 FQDESV (reference sequence). This CDR3 is built from 15 residues.

This chain uses TRBV7-2 with TRBJ2-7; TRBD1 might be the D (5 bases). CDR1 is SGHTA and CDR2 is FQGNSA in the germline V gene. The length of the CDR3 is 15 residues. The V end lost 5 bases, the J end lost 6 bases, and 20 bases lay between the germline ends. Written as DNA, the CDR3 is TGTGCCAGCAGCCAGATGTCCAGGTTTGACAGCGAGCAGTACTTC. This sequence encodes CASSQMSRFDSEQYF.

This clone is a singleton in its sample. It may be a read error: a sequence one base away is much more abundant. This rearrangement joins TRBV5-1 to TRBJ2-1, with 9 nucleotides matching TRBD1. CDR1 and CDR2 (germline): SGHRS, YFSETQ. The CDR3 totals 15 residues. With 3 bases clipped from V and 7 bases from J, the junction kept 8 bases outside the gene matches. CDR3 residues: CASSSWTGVLNEQFF. The CDR3 DNA reads as TGCGCCAGCAGCTCCTGGACAGGGGTATTGAATGAGCAGTTCTTC.

This clone showed up many times. This chain uses TRBV15 with TRBJ1-1; 11 bases fit TRBD1. Germline V gene sequence: CDR1 LNHNV, CDR2 YYDKDF (reference sequence). Unmatched junction bases numbered 7, after V lost 1 base and J lost 6 bases. This CDR3 has 16 amino acids. Here the CDR3 reads CATSRGWTGGIPEAFF. The CDR3 DNA is TGTGCCACCAGCAGAGGCTGGACAGGGGGCATCCCTGAAGCTTTCTTT. Combining the CDR3 with reference TRBV15 and TRBJ1-1 gives the whole variable domain DAMVIQNPRYQVTQFGKPVTLSCSQTLNHNVMYWYQQKSSQAPKLLFHYYDKDFNNEADTPDNFQSRRPNTSFCFLDIRSPGLGDTAMYLCATSRGWTGGIPEAFFGQGTRLTVV.

This clone showed up many times. V is TRBV20-1 and J is TRBJ2-3, with D possibly being TRBD1 (7 bases). Trimming removed 6 bases from V and 5 bases from J, with 18 bases in between. Germline CDR1 and CDR2: DFQATT and SNEGSKA (reference sequence). The CDR3 length is 14 residues. CDR3 region: CSATQGGLGDTQYF. The CDR3 nucleotides read TGCAGTGCCACCCAGGGGGGCCTCGGAGATACGCAGTATTTT.

This clone was counted ten times or more. The rearrangement uses TRBV28 and TRBJ2-7; possible D gene TRBD1, 6 bases. V was trimmed by 11 bases and J by 0 bases, leaving 11 bases between them. The germline gives CDR1 MDHEN, CDR2 SYDVKM. The CDR3 sequence is 12 residues long. CDR3 bases: TGTGCCTCCGAGGGGGTCTCCTACGAGCAGTACTTC. As protein: CASEGVSYEQYF.

This clone came up many times. This chain connects TRBV20-1 to TRBJ2-3; 9 nucleotides align to TRBD1. Germline CDR1 DFQATT, CDR2 SNEGSKA (reference sequence). The CDR3 loop spans 14 amino acids. The V and J ends lost 1 base and 3 bases, in that order; junction bases with no gene match: 2. CDR3 in DNA: TGCAGTGCTAGAGGGGGACAGGGTACAGATACGCAGTATTTT. It encodes CSARGGQGTDTQYF.

A word on this clone: One junction end does not reproduce the germline sequence, and a read error may be involved. The chain couples TRBV7-2 to TRBJ1-2; unclear D gene. This CDR3 has 13 residues. Germline loops: CDR1 SGHTA, CDR2 FQGNSA. CDR3 loop: CASSSWTGYVYTF. CDR3 nucleotides: TGTGCCAGCAGCTCATGGACGGGCTATGTCTACACCTTC. The whole variable domain, remainder taken from reference TRBV7-2 and TRBJ1-2, is GAGVSQSPSNKVTEKGKDVELRCDPISGHTALYWYRQSLGQGLEFLIYFQGNSAPDKSGLPSDRFSAERTGGSVSTLTIQRTQQEDSAVYLCASSSWTGYVYTFGSGTRLTVV.

The chain links TRBV9 to TRBJ2-7, with 11 bases matching TRBD1. This CDR3 contains 14 residues. Losses at the gene ends were 6 bases for V and 3 bases for J; bases not matched to a gene: 5. Germline CDR1 reads SGDLS; CDR2 reads YYNGEE. The CDR3 nucleotides read TGTGCCAGCACCCAGGGGACAGGGGGCTACGAGCAGTACTTC. Amino acids: CASTQGTGGYEQYF.

The sample holds many counts of this clone. V and J are TRBV6-1 and TRBJ2-5; 8 nucleotides agree with TRBD2. The CDR3 contains 15 residues. Per the germline V gene, CDR1 is MNHNS and CDR2 is SASEGT. Trimming removed 4 bases from V and 7 bases from J; junction bases left unmatched: 11. In DNA form, the CDR3 reads TGTGCCAGCAGTGGAGCTACAAGCGGGAGTATGACCCAGTACTTC. The encoded protein is CASSGATSGSMTQYF.

As DNA, the CDR3 is TGTGCCAGCATCCAGGGGTGGGCTAGGTACAATGAGCAGTTCTTC. It encodes CASIQGWARYNEQFF. This chain connects TRBV6-2 or TRBV6-3 to TRBJ2-1; possibly TRBD1 for D (6 bases). Per germline, CDR1 MNHEY and CDR2 SVGEGT. The CDR3 covers 15 residues. V dropped 7 bases and J dropped 4 bases, with 17 bases sitting between them.

This clone turned up a few times. The chain has TRBV20-1 and TRBJ2-1; D is perhaps TRBD1 (6 bases). There are 13 residues in the CDR3. Trimming took 1 base from V and 6 from J, leaving 10 bases between them. Germline V gene lookup returns CDR1 DFQATT and CDR2 SNEGSKA (reference sequence). CDR3: CSARGPGANEQFF. The CDR3, as DNA: TGCAGTGCTAGAGGCCCAGGGGCCAATGAGCAGTTCTTC.

There are many counts of this clone. The rearrangement uses TRBV15 and TRBJ1-4; D is unclear. CDR1 and CDR2 (germline): LNHNV, YYDKDF (reference sequence). Trimming took 2 bases from V and 7 from J, leaving 5 bases between them. CDR3 size: 12 residues. CDR3 protein: CATSRIGEKLFF. The DNA of the CDR3 is TGTGCCACCAGCAGAATAGGTGAAAAACTGTTTTTT.

In regard to this clone: The same CDR3 is also encoded by other DNA sequences in this sample. The J gene is TRBJ2-7, the V gene TRBV6-5; D is ambiguous. The germline CDR1 and CDR2 sequences are MNHEY and SVGAGI. The V gene lost 0 bases and the J gene lost 2 bases, with 11 bases spanning the gap. The CDR3 consists of 15 residues. CDR3 in amino acids: CASSYSSSGPYEQYF. The CDR3 nucleotides are TGTGCCAGCAGTTACTCTTCTAGTGGTCCCTACGAGCAGTACTTC.

By sample share, this clone is medium-sized. Other nucleotide sequences from this sample produce the same CDR3. V gene TRBV6-2 or TRBV6-3 combines with J gene TRBJ1-2; the D is unclear. CDR1 and CDR2 from the germline V gene are MNHEY and SVGEGT. Trimming left V 0 bases short and J 8 bases short, with 4 bases between. CDR3 length: 11 amino acids. CDR3 amino acids: CASSYSSGYTF. The DNA of the CDR3 is TGTGCCAGCAGTTACTCGTCCGGCTACACCTTC.

As concerns this clone: This sequence may be a read error, since a much larger clone differs from it by one base. The CDR3 is CARYPEWGAKNIQYF. The CDR3 DNA reads TGTGCCAGATACCCGGAGTGGGGAGCCAAAAACATTCAGTACTTC. The chain uses TRBV6-1 and TRBJ2-4; D is unclear. Germline lookup yields CDR1 MNHNS and CDR2 SASEGT. This CDR3 is built from 15 residues. The V and J ends lost 9 bases and 0 bases respectively, with 15 bases between them.

In its sample, this clone was seen many times. This chain uses TRBV6-2 or TRBV6-3 with TRBJ1-1, with TRBD1 identical over 7 bases. Per germline, CDR1 MNHEY and CDR2 SVGEGT. CDR3 length: 18 residues. With V trimmed by 0 bases and J by 0 bases, 10 bases remained unmatched. The CDR3 region is CASSYSGRWGQLNTEAFF. The CDR3 nucleotides are TGTGCCAGCAGTTACTCAGGGAGGTGGGGACAGCTGAACACTGAAGCTTTCTTT.

This chain joins TRBV2 and TRBJ1-2; 10 positions agree with TRBD1. With V trimmed by 3 bases and J by 9 bases, 4 bases remained unmatched. CDR1 is SNHLY, CDR2 FYNNEI, per germline. This CDR3 is 13 amino acids long. CDR3 coding DNA: TGTGCCAGCAGTGACGACAGGGGGCATTGCTACACCTTC. As protein: CASSDDRGHCYTF.

This clone was seen only a few times. Mismatch with germline at one junction end may stem from a read error. The chain uses TRBV28 and TRBJ1-1; 8 bases are a match to TRBD1. The CDR3 spans 15 residues. The V gene's germline CDR1 is MDHEN and CDR2 SYDVKM. CDR3 amino acids: CASSPHWTGPTEAFF. CDR3 DNA sequence: TGTGCCAGCAGTCCACACTGGACAGGGCCCACTGAGGCTTTCTTT.

In regard to this clone: Just one base apart from a much larger clone, this may be a read error. The chain combines TRBV7-9 with TRBJ2-5, with 8 positions matching TRBD2. V gave up 2 bases and J gave up 6 bases; unmatched junction bases: 2. Germline CDR1 SEHNR, CDR2 FQNEAQ (reference sequence). The CDR3 contains 13 residues. The CDR3: CASSLSGGKTQYF. The CDR3 nucleotides read TGTGCCAGCAGCTTATCGGGGGGGAAGACCCAGTACTTC.

The chain is built from TRBV4-3 and TRBJ2-1, with D tentatively TRBD1 (6 bases). V was pared by 8 bases and J by 1 base, with 21 bases between. The CDR3 is 17 amino acids. CDR1 LGHNA and CDR2 YSLEER come from the germline V gene. Here the CDR3 reads CASAPGAVGTSYNEQFF. In DNA form, the CDR3 reads TGCGCCAGCGCTCCAGGGGCGGTGGGGACATCCTACAATGAGCAGTTCTTC.

The rearrangement uses TRBV20-1 and TRBJ2-2; 10 positions agree with TRBD1. The CDR3 consists of 14 residues. V shed 6 bases and J 6 bases; nucleotides not matched to a gene: 7. Germline V gene sequence: CDR1 DFQATT, CDR2 SNEGSKA (reference sequence). The CDR3 nucleotides are TGCAGTGCGGTCCCGGACAGGGGGTCCGGGGAGCTGTTTTTT. It is translated as CSAVPDRGSGELFF.

About this clone: Just one base apart from a much larger clone, this may be a read error. Since no conserved phenylalanine or tryptophan closes the CDR3, a read error is the likely cause. The chain joins TRBV7-2 to TRBJ2-5; the D is unclear. Germline loops: CDR1 SGHTA, CDR2 FQGNSA. V shed 5 bases and J shed 2 bases, with 9 bases lying between them. This CDR3 comprises 13 residues. CDR3 sequence reads: CASSRDLQETQYL. CDR3 nucleotides: TGTGCCAGCAGCAGGGATTTACAAGAGACCCAGTACCTC.

The table lists this clone with many counts. The chain carries TRBV28 and TRBJ2-6; D is possibly TRBD2 (5 bases). Trimming stripped 6 bases from V and 2 bases from J, with 14 bases between. The length of the CDR3 is 16 residues. Germline CDR1 MDHEN, CDR2 SYDVKM. This CDR3 is CASSRIPGAGANVLTF. For the CDR3, the DNA is TGTGCCAGCAGCCGCATTCCCGGGGCTGGGGCCAACGTCCTGACTTTC.

With regard to this clone: A much bigger clone sits one base away, suggesting this may be a read error. Distinct nucleotide sequences in the sample also encode this CDR3. The gene calls are TRBV4-1 and TRBJ1-5, with a possible D match to TRBD1 (6 bases). CDR1 is MGHRA and CDR2 is YSYEKL in the germline V gene. CDR3 length: 15 residues. The chain's CDR3 is CASSPTGYSNQPQHF. The CDR3 bases are TGCGCCAGCAGCCCTACAGGGTATAGCAATCAGCCCCAACATTTT.

This clone has ten or more counts. The chain is built from TRBV28 and TRBJ2-3, with D possibly TRBD1 on 5 matching bases. Germline values: CDR1 MDHEN, CDR2 SYDVKM. This CDR3 has 15 amino acids. The ends were cut back, 3 bases at V and 4 bases at J, with 14 bases in the middle. In DNA, the CDR3 is TGTGCCAGCAGTTTGAGGCCCAGGGTAGCAGATACGCAGTATTTT. This translates into CASSLRPRVADTQYF.

This clone was seen ten or more times. The V call is TRBV9, the J call TRBJ2-5; D perhaps matches TRBD1 (5 bases). Trimming took 7 bases from V and 5 from J, leaving 15 bases between them. Germline CDR1 is SGDLS and CDR2 is YYNGEE. The CDR3 runs to 13 residues. The CDR3 DNA follows: TGTGCCAGCGGGCCAGGGCCGGAGGAGACCCAGTACTTC. Amino acids: CASGPGPEETQYF.

This clone was counted many times. The chain couples TRBV20-1 to TRBJ2-5; D call uncertain. CDR1 and CDR2 (germline): DFQATT, SNEGSKA (reference sequence). Trimming stripped 3 bases from V and 4 bases from J, with 12 bases between. The CDR3 sequence is 13 residues long. CDR3 region: CSARRRLGETQYF. CDR3 in DNA: TGCAGTGCTAGGCGGCGGCTCGGAGAGACCCAGTACTTC.

This clone was detected many times. The chain carries TRBV28 and TRBJ2-5; tentatively, D is TRBD1 or TRBD2 (5 bases each). Germline V CDR1 and CDR2: MDHEN, SYDVKM. The V end lost 5 bases, the J end lost 12 bases, and 16 bases lay between the germline ends. The CDR3 extends over 12 amino acids. This CDR3 reads CASSPPGTREYF. CDR3 coding DNA: TGTGCCAGCAGTCCCCCCGGGACGAGGGAGTACTTC. The whole variable domain, remainder taken from reference TRBV28 and TRBJ2-5, is DVKVTQSSRYLVKRTGEKVFLECVQDMDHENMFWYRQDPGLGLRLIYFSYDVKMKEKGDIPEGYSVSREKKERFSLILESASTNQTSMYLCASSPPGTREYFGPGTRLLVL.

V and J are TRBV18 and TRBJ1-1, with D possibly matching TRBD1 (5 bases). From germline, CDR1 is KGHSH and CDR2 LQKENI. Trimming left V 1 base short and J 3 bases short, with 15 bases between. The CDR3 contains 16 residues. This chain's CDR3 is CASSPQEEGLYTEAFF. The CDR3 DNA is TGTGCCAGCTCACCACAGGAGGAGGGGTTGTACACTGAAGCTTTCTTT.